A single sample gave rise to the 4 T cell receptor beta chains below, sequenced in a study of T cell repertoires in cytomegalovirus infection. TCRdb re-called the reads through MiXCR, storing one row per CDR3 protein. This table holds 140,000 to 150,000 distinct CDR3 sequences, roughly a third found once. Which antigens these TCRs recognize remains unknown. Sequences were derived from CD8+ T cells from cultured PBMCs, sampled from culture after CMV antigen stimulation. The receptors were sampled from a human donor in good health (CMV status not recorded). Some clones in this sample may be carry-over from other donors' samples.

The chain has TRBV12-3 or TRBV12-4 and TRBJ2-2; TRBD1 agrees at 7 bases. CDR3 length equals 15 residues. The junction had 9 bases not matched to a gene; V was cut back by 6 bases and J by 5 bases. CDR3 sequence (DNA): TGTGCCAGCAGCCCAAACAGGGGTCGAACCGGGGAGCTGTTTTTT. Translated, it gives CASSPNRGRTGELFF.

This sequence joins TRBV28 and TRBJ2-5; D unclear. Germline CDR1 MDHEN, CDR2 SYDVKM. This CDR3 comprises 15 residues. Trimming cost V 1 base and J 1 base, with 10 bases left between them. CDR3: CASSLFEATQETQYF. The DNA of the CDR3 is TGTGCCAGCAGTTTATTCGAGGCTACCCAAGAGACCCAGTACTTC.

This clonotype was detected a few times. V usage is TRBV4-1 and J usage is TRBJ1-1; D possibly corresponds to TRBD1 (5 bases). Trimming took off 0 bases at V and 4 bases at J, with 9 bases between the two ends. The germline gives CDR1 MGHRA, CDR2 YSYEKL. The CDR3 sequence is 14 residues long. The CDR3 sequence: CASSQDRRGTEAFF. CDR3 nucleotides: TGCGCCAGCAGCCAAGATCGAAGGGGCACTGAAGCTTTCTTT.

There are a few counts of this clonotype. This chain joins TRBV20-1 and TRBJ1-1; the D is unclear. From germline, CDR1 is DFQATT and CDR2 SNEGSKA (reference sequence). The CDR3 length is 13 residues. V dropped 3 bases and J dropped 4 bases, with 12 bases sitting between them. The CDR3: CSARASRGTEAFF. The CDR3 bases are TGCAGTGCTAGGGCTTCTCGGGGCACTGAAGCTTTCTTT.